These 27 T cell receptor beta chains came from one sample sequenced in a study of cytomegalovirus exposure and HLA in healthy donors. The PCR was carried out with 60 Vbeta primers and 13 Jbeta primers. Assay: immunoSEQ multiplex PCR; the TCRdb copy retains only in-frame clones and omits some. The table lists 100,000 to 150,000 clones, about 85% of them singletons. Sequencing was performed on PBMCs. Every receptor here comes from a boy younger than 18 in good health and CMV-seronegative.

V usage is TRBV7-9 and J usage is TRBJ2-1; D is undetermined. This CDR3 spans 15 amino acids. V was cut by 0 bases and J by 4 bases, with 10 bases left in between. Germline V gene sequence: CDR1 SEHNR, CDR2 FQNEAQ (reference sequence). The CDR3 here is CASSLARGPYNEQFF. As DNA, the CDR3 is TGTGCCAGCAGCTTAGCCCGTGGGCCTTACAATGAGCAGTTCTTC. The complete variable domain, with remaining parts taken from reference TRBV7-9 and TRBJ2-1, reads DTGVSQNPRHKITKRGQNVTFRCDPISEHNRLYWYRQTLGQGPEFLTYFQNEAQLEKSRLLSDRFSAERPKGSFSTLEIQRTEQGDSAMYLCASSLARGPYNEQFFGPGTRLTVL.

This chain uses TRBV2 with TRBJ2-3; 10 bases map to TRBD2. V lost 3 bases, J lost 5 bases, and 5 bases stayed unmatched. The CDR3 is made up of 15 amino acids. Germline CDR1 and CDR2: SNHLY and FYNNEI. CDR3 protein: CASSDPSGSGDTQYF. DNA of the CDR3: TGTGCCAGCAGTGATCCTAGCGGGAGTGGAGATACGCAGTATTTT.

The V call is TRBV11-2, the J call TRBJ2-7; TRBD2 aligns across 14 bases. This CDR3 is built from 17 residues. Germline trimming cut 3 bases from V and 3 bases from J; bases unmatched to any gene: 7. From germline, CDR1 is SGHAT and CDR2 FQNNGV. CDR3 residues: CASSLGLAGEMVYEQYF. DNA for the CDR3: TGTGCCAGCAGCTTGGGACTAGCGGGGGAAATGGTCTACGAGCAGTACTTC.

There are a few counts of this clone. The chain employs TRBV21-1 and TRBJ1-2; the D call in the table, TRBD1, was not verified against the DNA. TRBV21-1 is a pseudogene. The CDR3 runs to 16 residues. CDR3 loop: CASSSDRKDSKYGYTF. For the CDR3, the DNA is TGTGCCAGCAGCTCCGATCGAAAGGACAGTAAATATGGCTACACCTTC.

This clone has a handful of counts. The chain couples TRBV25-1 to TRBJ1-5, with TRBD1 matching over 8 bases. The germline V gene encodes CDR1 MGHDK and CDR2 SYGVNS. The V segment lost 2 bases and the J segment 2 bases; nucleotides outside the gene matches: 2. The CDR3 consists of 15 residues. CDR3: CASSEGQGGNQPQHF. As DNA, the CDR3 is TGTGCCAGCAGTGAAGGACAGGGTGGCAATCAGCCCCAGCATTTT. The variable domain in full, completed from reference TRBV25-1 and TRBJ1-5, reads EADIYQTPRYLVIGTGKKITLECSQTMGHDKMYWYQQDPGMELHLIHYSYGVNSTEKGDLSSESTVSRIRTEHFPLTLESARPSHTSQYLCASSEGQGGNQPQHFGDGTRLSIL.

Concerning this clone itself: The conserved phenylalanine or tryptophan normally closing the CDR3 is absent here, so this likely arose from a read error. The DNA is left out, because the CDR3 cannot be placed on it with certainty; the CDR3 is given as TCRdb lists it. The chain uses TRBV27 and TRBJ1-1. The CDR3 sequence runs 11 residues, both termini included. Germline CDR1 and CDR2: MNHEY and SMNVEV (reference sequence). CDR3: CASSLAAYLAL.

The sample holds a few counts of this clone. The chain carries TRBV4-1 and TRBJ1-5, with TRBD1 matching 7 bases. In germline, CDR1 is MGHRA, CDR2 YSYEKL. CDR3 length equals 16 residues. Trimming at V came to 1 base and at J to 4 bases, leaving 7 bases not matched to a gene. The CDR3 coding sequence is TGCGCCAGCAGCCAAGCGGCCGGGACAGTGAATCAGCCCCAGCATTTT. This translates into CASSQAAGTVNQPQHF.

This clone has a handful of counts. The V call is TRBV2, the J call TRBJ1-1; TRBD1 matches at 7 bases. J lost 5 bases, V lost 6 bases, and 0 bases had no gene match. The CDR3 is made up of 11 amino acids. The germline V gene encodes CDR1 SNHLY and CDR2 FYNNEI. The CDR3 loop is CASRQGTEAFF. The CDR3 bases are TGTGCCAGCAGACAGGGGACTGAAGCTTTCTTT.

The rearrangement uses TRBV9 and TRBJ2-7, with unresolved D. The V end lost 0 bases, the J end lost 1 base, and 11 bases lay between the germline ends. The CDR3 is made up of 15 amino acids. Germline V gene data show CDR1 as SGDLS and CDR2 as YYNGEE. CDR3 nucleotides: TGTGCCAGCAGCGTAGATACGGCCGGGTCCTACGAGCAGTACTTC. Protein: CASSVDTAGSYEQYF.

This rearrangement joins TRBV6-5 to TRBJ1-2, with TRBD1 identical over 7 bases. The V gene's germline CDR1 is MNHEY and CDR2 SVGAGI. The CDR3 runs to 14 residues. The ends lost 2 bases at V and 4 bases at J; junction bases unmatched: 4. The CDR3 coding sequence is TGTGCCAGCAGTTACCCGGGACAGCCCTATGGCTACACCTTC. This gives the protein CASSYPGQPYGYTF.

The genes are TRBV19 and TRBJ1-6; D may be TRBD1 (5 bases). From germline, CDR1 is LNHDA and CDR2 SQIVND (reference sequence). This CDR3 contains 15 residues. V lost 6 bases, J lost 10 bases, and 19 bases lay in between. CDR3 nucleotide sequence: TGTGCCAGTAGCCTCCCTGGAGGGGACGGCTCACCCCTCCACTTT. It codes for CASSLPGGDGSPLHF.

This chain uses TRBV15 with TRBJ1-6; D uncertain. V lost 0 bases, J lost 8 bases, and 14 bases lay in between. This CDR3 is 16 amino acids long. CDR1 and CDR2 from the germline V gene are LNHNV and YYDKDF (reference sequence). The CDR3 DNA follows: TGTGCCACCAGCAGAGATTTTCTGGGCATGGATTCACCCCTCCACTTT. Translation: CATSRDFLGMDSPLHF.

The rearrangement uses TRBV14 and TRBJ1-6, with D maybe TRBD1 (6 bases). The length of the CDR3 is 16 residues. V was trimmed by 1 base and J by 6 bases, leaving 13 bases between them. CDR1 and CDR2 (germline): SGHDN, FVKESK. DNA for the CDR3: TGTGCCAGCAGCCAAGGGGCAGGGGTAATTAATTCACCCCTCCACTTT. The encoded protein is CASSQGAGVINSPLHF.

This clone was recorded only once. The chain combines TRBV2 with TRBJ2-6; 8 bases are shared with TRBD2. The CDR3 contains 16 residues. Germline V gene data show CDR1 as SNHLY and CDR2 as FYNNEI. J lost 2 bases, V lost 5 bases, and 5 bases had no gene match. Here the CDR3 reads CASSPGGGPGANVLTF. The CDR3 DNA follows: TGTGCCAGCAGTCCCGGCGGGGGGCCTGGGGCCAACGTCCTGACTTTC.

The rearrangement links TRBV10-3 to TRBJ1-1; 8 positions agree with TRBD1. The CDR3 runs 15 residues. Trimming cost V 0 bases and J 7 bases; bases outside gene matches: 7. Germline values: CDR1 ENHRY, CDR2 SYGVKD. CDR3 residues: CAISESQGASGEAFF. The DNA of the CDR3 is TGTGCCATCAGTGAGTCCCAGGGGGCTTCTGGTGAAGCTTTCTTT.

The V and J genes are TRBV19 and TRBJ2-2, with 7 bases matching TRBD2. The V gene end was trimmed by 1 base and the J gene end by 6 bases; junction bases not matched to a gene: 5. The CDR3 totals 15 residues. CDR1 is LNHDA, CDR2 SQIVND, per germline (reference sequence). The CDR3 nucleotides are TGTGCCAGTAGTATAGGGGGGGGGAAACCCGGGGAGCTGTTTTTT. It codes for CASSIGGGKPGELFF.

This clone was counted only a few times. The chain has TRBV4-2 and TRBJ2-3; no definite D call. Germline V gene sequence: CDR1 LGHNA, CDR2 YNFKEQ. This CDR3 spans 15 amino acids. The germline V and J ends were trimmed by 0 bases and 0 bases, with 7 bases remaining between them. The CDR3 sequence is CASSQERASTDTQYF. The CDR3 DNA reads TGTGCCAGCAGCCAAGAGAGAGCTAGCACAGATACGCAGTATTTT.

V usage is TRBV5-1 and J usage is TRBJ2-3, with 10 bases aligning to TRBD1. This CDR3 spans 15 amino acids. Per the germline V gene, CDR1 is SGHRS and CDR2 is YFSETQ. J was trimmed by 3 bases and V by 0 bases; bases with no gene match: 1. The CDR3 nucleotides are TGCGCCAGCAGCTTGGGACAGGGGGCGACAGATACGCAGTATTTT. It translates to CASSLGQGATDTQYF.

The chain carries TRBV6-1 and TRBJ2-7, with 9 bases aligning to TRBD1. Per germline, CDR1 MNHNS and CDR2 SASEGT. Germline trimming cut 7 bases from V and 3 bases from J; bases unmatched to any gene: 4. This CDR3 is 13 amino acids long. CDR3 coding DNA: TGTGCCAGCAAGGGACAGGGAAACTACGAGCAGTACTTC. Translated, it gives CASKGQGNYEQYF.

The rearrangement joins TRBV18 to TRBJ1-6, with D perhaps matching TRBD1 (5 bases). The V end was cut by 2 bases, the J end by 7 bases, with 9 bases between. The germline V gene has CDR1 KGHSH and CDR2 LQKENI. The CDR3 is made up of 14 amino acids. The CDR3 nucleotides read TGTGCCAGCTCACCATCTGACAGAAATTCACCCCTCCACTTT. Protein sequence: CASSPSDRNSPLHF.

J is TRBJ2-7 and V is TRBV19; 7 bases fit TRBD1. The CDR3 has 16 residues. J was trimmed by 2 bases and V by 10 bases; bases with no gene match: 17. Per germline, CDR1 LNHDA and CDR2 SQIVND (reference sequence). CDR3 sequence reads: CATLRYTGTDPYEQYF. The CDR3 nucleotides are TGTGCCACTCTCCGATATACCGGGACAGATCCCTACGAGCAGTACTTC.

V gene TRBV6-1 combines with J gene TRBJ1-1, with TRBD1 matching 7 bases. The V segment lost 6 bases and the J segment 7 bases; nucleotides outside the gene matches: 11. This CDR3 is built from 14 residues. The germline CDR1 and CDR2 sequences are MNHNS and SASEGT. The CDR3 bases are TGTGCCAGCAGCGGAAGGACAGGAAAGTGTGAAGCTTTCTTT. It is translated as CASSGRTGKCEAFF.

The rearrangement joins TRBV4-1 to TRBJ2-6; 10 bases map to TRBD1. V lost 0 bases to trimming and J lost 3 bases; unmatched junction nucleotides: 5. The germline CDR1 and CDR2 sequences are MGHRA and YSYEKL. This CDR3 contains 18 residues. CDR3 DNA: TGCGCCAGCAGCCAAGATGGGACAGGGGCCGGTGGGGCCAACGTCCTGACTTTC. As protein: CASSQDGTGAGGANVLTF.

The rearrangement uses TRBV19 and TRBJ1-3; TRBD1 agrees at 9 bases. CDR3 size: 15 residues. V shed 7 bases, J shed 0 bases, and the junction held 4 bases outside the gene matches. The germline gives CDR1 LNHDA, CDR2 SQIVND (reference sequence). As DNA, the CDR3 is TGTGCCAGTACCGACAGGGGGTTCTCTGGAAACACCATATATTTT. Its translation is CASTDRGFSGNTIYF.

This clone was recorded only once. The CDR3: CASRTYSGGRETQYF. The CDR3 nucleotides read TGTGCCAGCAGGACCTATAGCGGGGGGCGGGAGACCCAGTACTTC. The J gene is TRBJ2-5, the V gene TRBV27; 10 nucleotides agree with TRBD2. Germline V gives CDR1 MNHEY, CDR2 SMNVEV (reference sequence). Unmatched junction bases numbered 9, after V lost 6 bases and J lost 5 bases. This CDR3 comprises 15 residues.

The CDR3 DNA is TGTGCCAGCAGCCCCCGCCCTACAGGGGATGGGGCCAACGTCCTGACTTTC. It specifies CASSPRPTGDGANVLTF. This chain links TRBV7-2 with TRBJ2-6; 7 bases line up with TRBD1. CDR3 size: 17 residues. V lost 5 bases, J lost 3 bases, and 10 bases stayed unmatched. From germline, CDR1 is SGHTA and CDR2 FQGNSA. Full variable domain (rest looked up from reference TRBV7-2 and TRBJ2-6): GAGVSQSPSNKVTEKGKDVELRCDPISGHTALYWYRQSLGQGLEFLIYFQGNSAPDKSGLPSDRFSAERTGGSVSTLTIQRTQQEDSAVYLCASSPRPTGDGANVLTFGAGSRLTVL.

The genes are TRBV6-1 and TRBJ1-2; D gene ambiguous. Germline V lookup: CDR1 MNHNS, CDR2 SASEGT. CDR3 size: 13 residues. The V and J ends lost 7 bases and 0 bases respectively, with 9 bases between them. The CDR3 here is CASTWTANYGYTF. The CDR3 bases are TGTGCCAGCACTTGGACTGCTAACTATGGCTACACCTTC.